This T cell receptor (beta chain) is from a study of T-cell memory formation after mild COVID-19. The wider study: The two donors had largely donor-specific TCR clusters. Study outcomes and limitations: For second-wave clones that peaked at day 37, SARS-CoV-2 specificity went unverified.

This clonotype has just a few counts. Its matching antigen is unknown. The CDR3 loop spans 12 amino acids. Germline CDR1 is LGHDT and CDR2 is YNNKEL (reference sequence). V was clipped by 1 base and J by 6 bases, with 5 bases between them. The 5'RACE method, run with constant-segment primers, produced TCR alpha and TCR beta cDNA libraries (carrying sample barcodes and UMIs). TCRdb itself ran the 5' RACE reads through MiXCR, one entry per CDR3 protein. In the table there are over 350,000 distinct CDR3 sequences, approximately 24% of which are singletons. Sequencing was done on a sample of PBMCs or a T cell subset sorted from them (not recorded which). The sequence was collected from an adult woman who had mild COVID-19 (a few samples of this study predate the infection). Cell type and time point are not known. The chain recombines TRBV3-1 with TRBJ2-3; no reliable D call. CDR3 sequence (DNA): TGTGCCAGCAGCCAAGTGGTGGATACGCAGTATTTT. As protein: CASSQVVDTQYF.